This TCR beta chain was identified during a study of blood T cell repertoires in COVID-19. The overall study: From T cells, B-cell-depleted T cells, or PBMCs came the material, which was cDNA or gDNA.

The V gene end was trimmed by 6 bases and the J gene end by 5 bases; junction bases not matched to a gene: 11. CDR1 is SGHRS and CDR2 is YFSETQ in the germline V gene. The length of the CDR3 is 15 residues. Per the authors' pipeline: Amplification from reference gene primers served as the basis for estimated nucleated cell counts. Profiling relied on immunoSEQ multiplex PCR, and the TCRdb table lists in-frame clones only, not all of them. The D gene and trimming were derived from the DNA, and the V and J assignments and clone size from that table. The sample has a few hundred thousand clones; around 90% are singletons. Grouping used clinical history reported by participants in a survey and questionnaire. What the recovered Cohort 3 donors had was two negative PCRs, clearance, or symptom resolution.

Sequenced sample: PBMCs or T cells enriched from blood (not recorded which). This chain links TRBV5-1 with TRBJ2-1; 7 nucleotides match TRBD2. This receptor was obtained from a woman in her twenties or thirties who had recovered from COVID-19. CDR3 amino acids: CASTPAELADNEQFF. Here the CDR3 DNA reads TGCGCCAGCACCCCGGCCGAGCTAGCGGACAATGAGCAGTTCTTC.